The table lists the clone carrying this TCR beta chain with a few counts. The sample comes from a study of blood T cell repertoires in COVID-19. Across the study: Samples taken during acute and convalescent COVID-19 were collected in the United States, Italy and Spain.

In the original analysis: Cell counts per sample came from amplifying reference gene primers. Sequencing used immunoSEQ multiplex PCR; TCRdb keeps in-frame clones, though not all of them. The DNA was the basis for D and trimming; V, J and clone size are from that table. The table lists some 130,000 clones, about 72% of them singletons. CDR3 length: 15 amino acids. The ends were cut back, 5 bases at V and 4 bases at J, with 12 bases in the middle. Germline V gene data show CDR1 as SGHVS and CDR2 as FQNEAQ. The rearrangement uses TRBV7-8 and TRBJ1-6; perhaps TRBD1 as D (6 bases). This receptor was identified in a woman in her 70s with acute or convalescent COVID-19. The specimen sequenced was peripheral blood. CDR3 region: CASSSVGQYNSPLHF. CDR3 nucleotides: TGTGCCAGCAGCAGCGTCGGACAGTATAATTCACCCCTCCACTTT.